This T cell receptor beta chain is from a study of CD8+ T cells in alopecia areata. cDNA prepared by RNA extraction and subsequent reverse transcription served as the template for sequencing. TCRdb keeps only in-frame clones here, not all; method: immunoSEQ multiplex PCR. Of 90,000 to 100,000 clones detected, 35% to 50% appear once; the ten largest clones hold about 0.79%. This CDR3 is 13 amino acids long. Germline V gene lookup returns CDR1 KGHSH and CDR2 LQKENI. The V gene lost 6 bases and the J gene lost 12 bases, with 21 bases spanning the gap. The receptor comes from a human donor with alopecia areata. V gene TRBV18 combines with J gene TRBJ2-7, with a tentative D call TRBD1 (5 bases). The sequenced material came from CD4+ T cells sorted from blood. CDR3 in DNA: TGTGCCAGCTCGGCCGAGACCCAGGGAAGGCTGTACTTC. Its protein product is CASSAETQGRLYF.